This T cell receptor beta chain emerged from a study of a mutant IDH1 vaccine in newly diagnosed glioma. Study as a whole: In weeks 1, 3, 5, 7, 11, 15, 19 and 23, patients were vaccinated. Beforehand, treatment had been radiotherapy, temozolomide, or both; the majority received both.

Time point described: week 23, last vaccination. The study gave 300 ug of mutant IDH1 20-mer peptide per vaccine dose, with topical imiquimod. New WHO grade 3 or 4 IDH1-mutant, ATRX-lost astrocytomas were present in all donors. The protocol was immunoSEQ multiplex PCR, while the TCRdb copy is restricted to in-frame clones and leaves out a portion. The data contain approximately 30,000 clones, 80% to 85% of them singletons. Concerning this clone: Its specificity is unknown.

This clonotype originated in a woman in her thirties with glioma. This specimen consisted of PBMCs, obtained from a glioma patient whose treatment included an IDH1 peptide vaccine.

The CDR3 spells CASSIGPRGSEAFF. Written as DNA, the CDR3 is TGTGCCAGTAGTATAGGCCCCCGGGGCTCTGAAGCTTTCTTT. The chain is built from TRBV19 and TRBJ1-1, with a possible D match to TRBD1 (5 bases). Trimming shortened V by 1 base and J by 6 bases, and 12 bases separated the two germline ends. The CDR3 runs 14 residues. Germline V gives CDR1 LNHDA, CDR2 SQIVND (reference sequence).